This T cell receptor (beta chain) derives from a study of blood T cell repertoires in COVID-19. Overall study context: PBMCs, B-cell-depleted T cells, or T cells were the source of the cDNA or gDNA that made up the material.

Original processing methods: Using reference gene primer amplification, nucleated cell counts were estimated. Libraries were prepared by immunoSEQ multiplex PCR; TCRdb keeps only in-frame clonotypes and omits some of them. V, J and clone size derive from that table, while D and trimming were established from the DNA sequence. The sample includes approximately 390,000 clones, roughly 86% of them seen just once. Material for sequencing was PBMCs or T cells enriched from blood (not recorded which). This receptor was obtained from a woman between 35 and 50 years old with acute COVID-19.

CDR3 sequence reads: CASSSSGTGPYGYTF. In DNA, the CDR3 is TGTGCCAGCAGCTCCTCCGGGACAGGCCCCTATGGCTACACCTTC. This chain joins TRBV11-2 and TRBJ1-2; 8 bases are shared with TRBD1. J gave up 4 bases and V 4 bases, and 8 bases lay outside the gene matches. Germline V gives CDR1 SGHAT, CDR2 FQNNGV. The CDR3 contains 15 residues.